This T cell receptor beta chain was documented in a study of cytomegalovirus exposure and HLA in healthy donors. Findings of the study overall: The authors listed around 150 TCR beta chains as cytomegalovirus-associated. Per published reports, the classifier diagnosed cytomegalovirus status with high specificity and sensitivity.

Germline V gene lookup returns CDR1 MGHRA and CDR2 YSYEKL. This CDR3 has 18 residues. The V and J ends lost 0 bases and 3 bases respectively, with 17 bases between them. A note on this clone: Its target is not known.

Profiling relied on immunoSEQ multiplex PCR, and the TCRdb table lists in-frame clones only, not all of them. The sample holds 120,000 or so clones, 70% to 90% seen once. This clonotype was obtained from a woman aged 30 to 39 in good health and CMV-seronegative. This chain joins TRBV4-1 and TRBJ1-4; possible D gene TRBD1, 6 bases. Sequencing was carried out using PBMCs. The CDR3 protein is CASSQDLSQGSANEKLFF. DNA of the CDR3: TGCGCCAGCAGCCAAGATCTTTCGCAGGGGAGTGCTAATGAAAAACTGTTTTTT.